The entry below describes one T cell receptor beta chain. In the study's own analysis: Nucleated cell number was recorded as an estimate derived from reference gene primer amplification. The repertoire was sequenced with immunoSEQ multiplex PCR; TCRdb's copy has only in-frame clones and lacks some. V and J calls and clone size come straight from that table; D and trimming were deduced from the DNA. This table has some 250,000 clones, about 90% appearing once. Clinical history reported by participants formed the basis on which cohorts were assigned. This sample was taken from a study of blood T cell repertoires in COVID-19. For the study at large: Samples came from the United States, Italy and Spain, spanning acute and convalescent COVID-19. PBMCs, B-cell-depleted T cells, or T cells provided the cDNA or gDNA that made up the material.

Trimming took 6 bases from V and 2 from J; bases not matched to a gene: 5. CDR1 and CDR2 from the germline V gene are SEHNR and FQNEAQ (reference sequence). This CDR3 comprises 15 residues. The material sequenced was PBMCs or T cells enriched from blood (not recorded which). V and J are TRBV7-9 and TRBJ1-4; 8 nucleotides line up with TRBD1. The receptor was isolated from a human donor in a cohort exposed to, infected with or recovered from COVID-19 (not recorded which). The donor label of this sample is uncertain. Here the CDR3 reads CASSFGQGTNEKLFF. CDR3 nucleotide sequence: TGTGCCAGCAGTTTTGGACAGGGCACTAATGAAAAACTGTTTTTT.